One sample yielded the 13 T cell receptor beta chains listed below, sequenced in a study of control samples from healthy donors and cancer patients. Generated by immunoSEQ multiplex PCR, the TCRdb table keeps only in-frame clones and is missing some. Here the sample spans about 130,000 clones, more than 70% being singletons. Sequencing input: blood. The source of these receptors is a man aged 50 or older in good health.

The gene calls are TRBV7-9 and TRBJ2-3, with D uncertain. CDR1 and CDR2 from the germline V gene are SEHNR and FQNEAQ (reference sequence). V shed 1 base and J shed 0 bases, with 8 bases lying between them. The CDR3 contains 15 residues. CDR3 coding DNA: TGTGCCAGCAGCTTAGAACTGAGTAGCACAGATACGCAGTATTTT. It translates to CASSLELSSTDTQYF.

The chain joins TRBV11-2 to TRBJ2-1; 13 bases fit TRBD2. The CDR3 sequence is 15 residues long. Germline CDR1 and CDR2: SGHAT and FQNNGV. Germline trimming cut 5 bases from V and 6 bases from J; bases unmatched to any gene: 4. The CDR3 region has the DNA TGTGCCAGCAGCCTCTGGACTAGCGGGGGCAATGAGCAGTTCTTC. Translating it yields CASSLWTSGGNEQFF.

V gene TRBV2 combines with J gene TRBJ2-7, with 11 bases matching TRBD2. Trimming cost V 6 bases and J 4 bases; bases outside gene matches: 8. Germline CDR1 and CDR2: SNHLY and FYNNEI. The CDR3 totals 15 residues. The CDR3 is CASREIAGGPYEQYF. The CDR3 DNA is TGTGCCAGCAGGGAGATAGCGGGGGGGCCGTACGAGCAGTACTTC.

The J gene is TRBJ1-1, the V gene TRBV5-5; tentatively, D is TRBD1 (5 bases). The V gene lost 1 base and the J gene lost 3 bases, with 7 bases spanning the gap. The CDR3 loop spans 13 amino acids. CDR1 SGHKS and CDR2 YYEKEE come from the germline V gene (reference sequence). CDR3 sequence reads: CASSLWGDTEAFF. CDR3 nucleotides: TGTGCCAGCAGCTTGTGGGGCGACACTGAAGCTTTCTTT.

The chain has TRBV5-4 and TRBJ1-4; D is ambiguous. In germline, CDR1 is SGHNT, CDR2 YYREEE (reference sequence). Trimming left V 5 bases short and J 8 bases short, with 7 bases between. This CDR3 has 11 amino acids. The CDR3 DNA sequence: TGTGCCAGCAGGGTTCGGGAAAAACTGTTTTTT. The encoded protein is CASRVREKLFF.

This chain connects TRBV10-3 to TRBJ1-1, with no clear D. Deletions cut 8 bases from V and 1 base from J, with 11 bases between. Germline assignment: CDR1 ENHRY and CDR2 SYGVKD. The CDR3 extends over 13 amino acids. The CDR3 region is CAIGKSSNTEAFF. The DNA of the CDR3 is TGTGCCATCGGGAAGTCTTCGAACACTGAAGCTTTCTTT.

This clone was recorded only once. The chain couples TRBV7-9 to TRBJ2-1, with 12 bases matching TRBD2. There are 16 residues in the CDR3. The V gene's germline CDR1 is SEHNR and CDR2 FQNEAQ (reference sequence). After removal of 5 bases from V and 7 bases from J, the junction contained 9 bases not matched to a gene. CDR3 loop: CASSPQGLAGGNEQFF. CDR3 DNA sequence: TGTGCCAGCAGCCCGCAGGGCCTAGCGGGGGGGAATGAGCAGTTCTTC. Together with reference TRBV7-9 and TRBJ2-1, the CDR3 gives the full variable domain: DTGVSQNPRHKITKRGQNVTFRCDPISEHNRLYWYRQTLGQGPEFLTYFQNEAQLEKSRLLSDRFSAERPKGSFSTLEIQRTEQGDSAMYLCASSPQGLAGGNEQFFGPGTRLTVL.

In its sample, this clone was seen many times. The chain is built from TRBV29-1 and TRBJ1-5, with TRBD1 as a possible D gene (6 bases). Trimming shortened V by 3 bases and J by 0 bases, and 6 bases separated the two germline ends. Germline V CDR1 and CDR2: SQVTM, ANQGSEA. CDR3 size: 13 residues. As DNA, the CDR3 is TGCAGCGTTGAGACAGGTAGCAATCAGCCCCAGCATTTT. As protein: CSVETGSNQPQHF.

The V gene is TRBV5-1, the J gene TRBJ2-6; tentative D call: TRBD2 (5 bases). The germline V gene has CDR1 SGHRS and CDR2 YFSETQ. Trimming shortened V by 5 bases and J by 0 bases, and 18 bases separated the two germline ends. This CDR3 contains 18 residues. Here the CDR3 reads CASRSRRELLSGANVLTF. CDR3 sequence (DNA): TGCGCCAGCAGGTCCCGTCGGGAACTCCTCTCTGGGGCCAACGTCCTGACTTTC.

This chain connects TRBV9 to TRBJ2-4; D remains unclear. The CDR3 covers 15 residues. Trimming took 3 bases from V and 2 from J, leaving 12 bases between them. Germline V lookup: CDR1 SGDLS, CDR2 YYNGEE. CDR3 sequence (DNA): TGTGCCAGCAGCGCGTCATCCCAGCCCAAAAACATTCAGTACTTC. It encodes CASSASSQPKNIQYF.

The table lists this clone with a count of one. The CDR3: CASSGQQGNYGYTF. CDR3 bases: TGTGCCAGCAGCGGACAACAGGGGAACTATGGCTACACCTTC. The chain uses TRBV9 and TRBJ1-2, with 7 bases aligning to TRBD1. This CDR3 has 14 amino acids. Per germline, CDR1 SGDLS and CDR2 YYNGEE. After removal of 3 bases from V and 2 bases from J, the junction contained 4 bases not matched to a gene.

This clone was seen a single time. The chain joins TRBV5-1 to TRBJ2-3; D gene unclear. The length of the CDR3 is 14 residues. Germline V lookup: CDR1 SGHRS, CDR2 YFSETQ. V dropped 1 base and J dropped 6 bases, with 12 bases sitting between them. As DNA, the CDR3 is TGCGCCAGCAGCTTGACCCTAGTTGACGATACGCAGTATTTT. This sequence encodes CASSLTLVDDTQYF.

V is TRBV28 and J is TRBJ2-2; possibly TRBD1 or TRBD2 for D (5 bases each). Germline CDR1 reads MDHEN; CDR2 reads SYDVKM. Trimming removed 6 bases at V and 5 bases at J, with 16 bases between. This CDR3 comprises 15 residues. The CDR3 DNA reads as TGTGCCAGCAGCTATCCCGGGACGCGTACCGGGGAGCTGTTTTTT. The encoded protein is CASSYPGTRTGELFF. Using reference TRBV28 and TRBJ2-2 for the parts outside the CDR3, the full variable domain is DVKVTQSSRYLVKRTGEKVFLECVQDMDHENMFWYRQDPGLGLRLIYFSYDVKMKEKGDIPEGYSVSREKKERFSLILESASTNQTSMYLCASSYPGTRTGELFFGEGSRLTVL.